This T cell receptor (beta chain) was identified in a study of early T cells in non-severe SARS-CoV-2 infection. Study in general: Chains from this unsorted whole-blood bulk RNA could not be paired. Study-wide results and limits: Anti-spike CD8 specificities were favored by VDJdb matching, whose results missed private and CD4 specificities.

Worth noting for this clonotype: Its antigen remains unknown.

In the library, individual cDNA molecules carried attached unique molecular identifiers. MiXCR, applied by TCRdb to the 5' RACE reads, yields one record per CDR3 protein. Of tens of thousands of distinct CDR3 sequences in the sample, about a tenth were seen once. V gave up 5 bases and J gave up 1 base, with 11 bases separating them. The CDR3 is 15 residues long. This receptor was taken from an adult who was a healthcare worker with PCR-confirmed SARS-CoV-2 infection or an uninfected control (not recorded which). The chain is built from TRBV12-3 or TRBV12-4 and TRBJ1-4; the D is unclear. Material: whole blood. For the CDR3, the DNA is TGTGCCAGCAGTCCTAGTTCAGGAACTAATGAAAAACTGTTTTTT. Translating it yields CASSPSSGTNEKLFF.